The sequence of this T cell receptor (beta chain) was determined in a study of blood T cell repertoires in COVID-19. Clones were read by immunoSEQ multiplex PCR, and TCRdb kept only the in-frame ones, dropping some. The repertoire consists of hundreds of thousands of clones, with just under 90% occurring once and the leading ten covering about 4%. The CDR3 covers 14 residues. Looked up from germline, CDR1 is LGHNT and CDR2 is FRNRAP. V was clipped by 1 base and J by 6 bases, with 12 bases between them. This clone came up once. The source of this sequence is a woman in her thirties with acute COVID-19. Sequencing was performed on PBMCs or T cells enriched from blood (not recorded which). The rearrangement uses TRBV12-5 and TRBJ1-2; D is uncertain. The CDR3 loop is CASGLGAGGDGYTF. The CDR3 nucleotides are TGTGCTAGTGGTTTGGGGGCAGGAGGTGATGGCTACACCTTC.